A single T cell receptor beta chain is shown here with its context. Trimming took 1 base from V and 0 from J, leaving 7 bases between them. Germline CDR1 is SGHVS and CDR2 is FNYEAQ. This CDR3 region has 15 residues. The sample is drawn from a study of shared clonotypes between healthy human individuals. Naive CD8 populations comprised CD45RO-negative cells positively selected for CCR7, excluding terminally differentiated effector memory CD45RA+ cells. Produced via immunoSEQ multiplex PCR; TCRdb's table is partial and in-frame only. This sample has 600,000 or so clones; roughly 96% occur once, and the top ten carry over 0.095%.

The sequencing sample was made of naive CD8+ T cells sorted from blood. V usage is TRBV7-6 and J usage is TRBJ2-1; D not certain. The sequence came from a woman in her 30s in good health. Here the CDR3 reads CASSLEVSSYNEQFF. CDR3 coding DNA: TGTGCCAGCAGCTTAGAAGTTAGCTCCTACAATGAGCAGTTCTTC. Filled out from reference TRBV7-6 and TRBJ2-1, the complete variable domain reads GAGVSQSPRYKVTKRGQDVALRCDPISGHVSLYWYRQALGQGPEFLTYFNYEAQQDKSGLPNDRFSAERPEGSISTLTIQRTEQRDSAMYRCASSLEVSSYNEQFFGPGTRLTVL.